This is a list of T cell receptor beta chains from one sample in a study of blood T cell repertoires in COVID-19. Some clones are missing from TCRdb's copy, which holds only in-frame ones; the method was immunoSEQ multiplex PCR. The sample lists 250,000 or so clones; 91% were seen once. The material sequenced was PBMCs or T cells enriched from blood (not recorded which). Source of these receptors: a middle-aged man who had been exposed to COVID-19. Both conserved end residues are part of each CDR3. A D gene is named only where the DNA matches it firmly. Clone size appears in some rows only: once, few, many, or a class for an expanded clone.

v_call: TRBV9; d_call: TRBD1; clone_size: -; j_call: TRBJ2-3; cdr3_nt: TGTGCCAGCAGCGTAACCGGGACAGCAACAGATACGCAGTATTTT; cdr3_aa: CASSVTGTATDTQYF
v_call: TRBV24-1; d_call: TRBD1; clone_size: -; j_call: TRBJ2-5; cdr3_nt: TGTGCCACCAGTGCAGGGACAGTCCAAGAGACCCAGTACTTC; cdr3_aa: CATSAGTVQETQYF
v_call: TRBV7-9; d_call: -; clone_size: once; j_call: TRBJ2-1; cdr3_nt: TGTGCCAGCAGCACCCGGGAAAGCGGCGCCTACAATGAGCAGTTCTTC; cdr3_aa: CASSTRESGAYNEQFF
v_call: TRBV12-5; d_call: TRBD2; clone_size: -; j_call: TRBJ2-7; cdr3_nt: TGTGCTAGTGGTTTTAGCGGGAGTGGGTACGAGCAGTACTTC; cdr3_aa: CASGFSGSGYEQYF
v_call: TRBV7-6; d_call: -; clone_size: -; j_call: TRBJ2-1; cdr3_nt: TGTGCCAGCAGCTACGAGGGTGAGCAGTTCTTC; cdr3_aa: CASSYEGEQFF
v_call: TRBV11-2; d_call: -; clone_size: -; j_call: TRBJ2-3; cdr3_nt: TGTGCCAGCAGTTGGATCCGGACTAACGGAGATACGCAGTATTTT; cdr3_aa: CASSWIRTNGDTQYF
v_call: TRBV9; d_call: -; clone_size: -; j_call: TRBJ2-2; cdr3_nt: TGTGCCAGCAGCGTAGGAGGCAAAAACACCGGGGAGCTGTTTTTT; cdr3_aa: CASSVGGKNTGELFF
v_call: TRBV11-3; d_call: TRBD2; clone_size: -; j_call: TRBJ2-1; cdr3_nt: TGTGCCAGCAGCCCGCGGACTAGCGGGAGGGCCGGTGAGCAGTTCTTC; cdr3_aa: CASSPRTSGRAGEQFF
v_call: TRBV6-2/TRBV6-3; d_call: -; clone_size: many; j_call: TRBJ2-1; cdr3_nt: TGTGCCAGCAGTACTACAAGGAATGAGCAGTTCTTC; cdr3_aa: CASSTTRNEQFF
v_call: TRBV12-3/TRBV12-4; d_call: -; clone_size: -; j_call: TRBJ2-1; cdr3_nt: TGTGCCAGCAGTTTATTCGGGATCGATGAGCAGTTCTTC; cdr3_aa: CASSLFGIDEQFF
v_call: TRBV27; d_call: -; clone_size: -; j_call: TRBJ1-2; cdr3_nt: TGTGCCAGCAGTTCCCTCCCGGGGGGCTCATATGGCTACACCTTC; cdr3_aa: CASSSLPGGSYGYTF
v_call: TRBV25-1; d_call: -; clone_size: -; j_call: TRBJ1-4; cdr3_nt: TGTGCCAGCAGTAGGGAATCAGGGGCGGATGAAAAACTGTTTTTT; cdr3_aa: CASSRESGADEKLFF
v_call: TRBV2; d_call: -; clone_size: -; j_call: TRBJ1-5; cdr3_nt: TGTGCCAGCACCGAGGGTAGGAGGAGCAATCAGCCCCAGCATTTT; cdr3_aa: CASTEGRRSNQPQHF
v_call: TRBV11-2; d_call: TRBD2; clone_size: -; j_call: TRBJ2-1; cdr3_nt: TGTGCCAGCAGTCCCGGGACTAGCGGGAGCGATGAGCAGTTCTTC; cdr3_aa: CASSPGTSGSDEQFF
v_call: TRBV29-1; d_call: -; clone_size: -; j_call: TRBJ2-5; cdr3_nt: TGCAGCGGGGCCCCGGGGGGCGGGGAGACCCAGTACTTC; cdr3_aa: CSGAPGGGETQYF
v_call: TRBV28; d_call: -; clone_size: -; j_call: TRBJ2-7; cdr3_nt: TGTGCCAGCAGTACCCCGGGACATATTACCTACGAGCAGTACTTC; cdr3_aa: CASSTPGHITYEQYF
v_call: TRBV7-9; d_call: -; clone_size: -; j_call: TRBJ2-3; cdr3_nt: TGTGCCAGCAGCTTGGGCTCCCTCACAGATACGCAGTATTTT; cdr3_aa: CASSLGSLTDTQYF
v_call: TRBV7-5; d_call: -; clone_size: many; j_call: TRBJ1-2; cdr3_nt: TGTGTCAGAAGCTTAGCGGACAGGGGGCGCCCCTATGGCTACACCTTC; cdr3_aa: CVRSLADRGRPYGYTF
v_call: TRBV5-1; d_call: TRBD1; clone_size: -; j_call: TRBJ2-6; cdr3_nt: TGCGCCAGCAGCCCCCTGATCAGGGGGCAAGGGGCCAACGTCCTGACTTTC; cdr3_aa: CASSPLIRGQGANVLTF
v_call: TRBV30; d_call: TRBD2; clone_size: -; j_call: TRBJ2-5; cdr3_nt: TGTGCCTGGAGTCGGGGCCCTACTAGCGGAACCCGGACTTCAGAGACCCAGTACTTC; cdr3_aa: CAWSRGPTSGTRTSETQYF
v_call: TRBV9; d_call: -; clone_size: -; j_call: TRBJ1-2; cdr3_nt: TGTGCCAGCAGCGCCCGGGAGGGAGGCTACACCTTC; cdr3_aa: CASSAREGGYTF
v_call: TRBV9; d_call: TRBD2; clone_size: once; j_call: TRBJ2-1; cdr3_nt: TGTGCCAGCAGCGTTAGCGGGAGTACGGTGGATGAGCAGTTCTTC; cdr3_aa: CASSVSGSTVDEQFF
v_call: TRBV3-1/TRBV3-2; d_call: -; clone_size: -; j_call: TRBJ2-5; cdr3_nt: TGTGCCAGCAGCCTGGGGCGAACTGGGACCCAGTACTTC; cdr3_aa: CASSLGRTGTQYF
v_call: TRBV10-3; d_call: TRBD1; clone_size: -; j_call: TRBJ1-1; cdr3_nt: TGTGCCATCAGTGATCGACAGGGGCTAGGAAACACTGAAGCTTTCTTT; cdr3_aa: CAISDRQGLGNTEAFF
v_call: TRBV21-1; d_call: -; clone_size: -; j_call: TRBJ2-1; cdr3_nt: TGTGCCAGCCCGGGCGATGGCCGGGAAGCCCCGACGCAAAATGAGCAGTTCTTC; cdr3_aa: CASPGDGREAPTQNEQFF
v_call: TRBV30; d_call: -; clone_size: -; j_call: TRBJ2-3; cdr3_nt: TGTGCCTGGAGTAGGGGGGGCGGAGATACGCAGTATTTT; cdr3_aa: CAWSRGGGDTQYF
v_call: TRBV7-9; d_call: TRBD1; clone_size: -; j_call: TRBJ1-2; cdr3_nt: TGTGCCAGCAGCTTAGACCCGGGACAGAGGGTTAACTATGGCTACACCTTC; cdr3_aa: CASSLDPGQRVNYGYTF
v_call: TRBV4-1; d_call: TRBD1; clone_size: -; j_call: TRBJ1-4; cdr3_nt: TGCGCCAGCAGCTTTAGAACGGACAGGGGGAATGAAAAACTGTTTTTT; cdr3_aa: CASSFRTDRGNEKLFF
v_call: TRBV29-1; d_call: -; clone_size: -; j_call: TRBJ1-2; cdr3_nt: TGCAGCGTTGAAGATGAAACGAGAGGCAGCTTTAACTATGGCTACACCTTC; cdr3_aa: CSVEDETRGSFNYGYTF
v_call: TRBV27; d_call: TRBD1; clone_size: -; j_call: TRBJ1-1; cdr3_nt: TGTGCCAGCAGTTTAGGACAGGGGGCTAGCACTGAAGCTTTCTTT; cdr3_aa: CASSLGQGASTEAFF
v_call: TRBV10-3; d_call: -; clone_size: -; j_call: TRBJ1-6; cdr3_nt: TGTGCCATCAGTGAGACTACAGGGAATTCACCCCTCCACTTT; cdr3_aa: CAISETTGNSPLHF
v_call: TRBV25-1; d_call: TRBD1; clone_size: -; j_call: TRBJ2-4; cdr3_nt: TGTGCCAGTAGACCTGGACAGGGGGCGGGCAAAAACATTCAGTACTTC; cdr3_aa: CASRPGQGAGKNIQYF
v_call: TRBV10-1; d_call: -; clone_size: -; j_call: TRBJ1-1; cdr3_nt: TGCGCCAGCAGTGAGTCTACAGGGAGCACTGAAGCTTTCTTT; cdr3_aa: CASSESTGSTEAFF
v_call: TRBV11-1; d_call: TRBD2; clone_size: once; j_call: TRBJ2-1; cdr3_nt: TGTGCCAGCAGCCGCGCGGGGTCTAGCGGGAGTAATGAGCAGTTCTTC; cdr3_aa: CASSRAGSSGSNEQFF
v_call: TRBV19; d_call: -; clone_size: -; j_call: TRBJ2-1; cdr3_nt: TGTGCCAGTTCAGCGGGCCTATCCTACAATGAGCAGTTCTTC; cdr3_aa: CASSAGLSYNEQFF
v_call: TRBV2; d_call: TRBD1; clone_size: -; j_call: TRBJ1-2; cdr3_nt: TGTGCCAGCAAGAAGACAGGGGGCGTTGATGGCTACACCTTC; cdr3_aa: CASKKTGGVDGYTF